The clone carrying this TCR beta chain was seen many times. A 10-nucleotide random UMI tagged transcripts in template-switch 5'RACE cDNA synthesis. TCRdb used MiXCR to reprocess the 5' RACE reads, holding one entry per CDR3 protein. The sample consists of approximately 48,000 distinct CDR3 sequences, around 3.3% of them appearing once. The data derive from a study of neurological immune-mediated disorders. J lost 4 bases, V lost 1 base, and 19 bases had no gene match. Germline CDR1 and CDR2: SGHTA and FQGTGA. The CDR3 spans 20 residues. Sequenced input: PBMCs. The genes are TRBV7-3 and TRBJ2-3; 8 positions agree with TRBD2. The source of this sequence is a woman between 45 and 60 years old with multiple sclerosis. Here the CDR3 DNA reads TGTGCCAGCAGCTTAAGGGGAAAGGCAGTTAGCGGGGCCCTTCCAGATACGCAGTATTTT. This gives the protein CASSLRGKAVSGALPDTQYF.